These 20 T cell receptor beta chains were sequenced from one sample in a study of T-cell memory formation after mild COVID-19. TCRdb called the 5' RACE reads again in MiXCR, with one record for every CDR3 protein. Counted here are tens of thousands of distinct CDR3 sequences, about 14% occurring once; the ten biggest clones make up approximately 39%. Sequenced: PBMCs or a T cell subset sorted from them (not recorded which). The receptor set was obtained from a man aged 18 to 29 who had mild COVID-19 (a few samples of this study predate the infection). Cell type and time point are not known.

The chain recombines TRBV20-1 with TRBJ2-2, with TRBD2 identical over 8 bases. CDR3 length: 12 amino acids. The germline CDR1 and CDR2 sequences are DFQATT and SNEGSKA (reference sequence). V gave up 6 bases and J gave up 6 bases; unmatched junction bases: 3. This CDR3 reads CSATGGAGELFF. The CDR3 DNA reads TGCAGTGCAACCGGGGGGGCCGGGGAGCTGTTTTTT.

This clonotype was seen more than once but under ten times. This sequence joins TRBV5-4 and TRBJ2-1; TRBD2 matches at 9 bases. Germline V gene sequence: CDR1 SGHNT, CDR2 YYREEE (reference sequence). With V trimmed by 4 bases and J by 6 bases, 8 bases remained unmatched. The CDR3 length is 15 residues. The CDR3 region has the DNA TGTGCCAGCAGCGGGGGGCCTAGCGGGGCCAATGAGCAGTTCTTC. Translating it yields CASSGGPSGANEQFF.

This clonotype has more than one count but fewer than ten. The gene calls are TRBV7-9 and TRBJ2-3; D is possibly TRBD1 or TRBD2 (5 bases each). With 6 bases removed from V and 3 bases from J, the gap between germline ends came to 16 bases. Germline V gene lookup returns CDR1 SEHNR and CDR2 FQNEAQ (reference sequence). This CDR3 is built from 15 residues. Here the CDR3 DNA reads TGTGCCAGCAGGTTACGGGGACGGGGAACAGATACGCAGTATTTT. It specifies CASRLRGRGTDTQYF. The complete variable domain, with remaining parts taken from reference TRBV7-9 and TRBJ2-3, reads DTGVSQNPRHKITKRGQNVTFRCDPISEHNRLYWYRQTLGQGPEFLTYFQNEAQLEKSRLLSDRFSAERPKGSFSTLEIQRTEQGDSAMYLCASRLRGRGTDTQYFGPGTRLTVL.

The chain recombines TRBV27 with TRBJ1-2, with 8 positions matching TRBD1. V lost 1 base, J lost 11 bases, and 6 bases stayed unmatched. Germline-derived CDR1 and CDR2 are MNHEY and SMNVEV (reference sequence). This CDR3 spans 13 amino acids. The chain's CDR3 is CASSLYQGAEYTF. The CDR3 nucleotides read TGTGCCAGCAGTTTATATCAGGGGGCAGAATACACCTTC.

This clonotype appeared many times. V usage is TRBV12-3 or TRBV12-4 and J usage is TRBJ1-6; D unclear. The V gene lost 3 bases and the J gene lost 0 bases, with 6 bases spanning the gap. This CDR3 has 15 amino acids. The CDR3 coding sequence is TGTGCCAGCAGTTTGGCTAGCTCCTATAATTCACCCCTCCACTTT. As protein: CASSLASSYNSPLHF.

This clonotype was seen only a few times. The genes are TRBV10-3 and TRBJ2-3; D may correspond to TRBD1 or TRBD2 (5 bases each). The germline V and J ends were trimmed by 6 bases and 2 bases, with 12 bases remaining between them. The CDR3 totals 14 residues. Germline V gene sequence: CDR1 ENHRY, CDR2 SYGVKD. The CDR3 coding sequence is TGTGCCATCAGAGCCGGGACCCTCACAGATACGCAGTATTTT. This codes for CAIRAGTLTDTQYF.

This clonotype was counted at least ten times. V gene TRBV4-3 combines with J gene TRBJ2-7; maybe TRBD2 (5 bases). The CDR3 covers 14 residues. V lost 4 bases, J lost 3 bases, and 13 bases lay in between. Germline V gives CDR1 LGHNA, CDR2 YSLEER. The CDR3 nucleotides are TGCGCCAGCAGCCCCCAGCGAGGAGGCTACGAGCAGTACTTC. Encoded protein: CASSPQRGGYEQYF.

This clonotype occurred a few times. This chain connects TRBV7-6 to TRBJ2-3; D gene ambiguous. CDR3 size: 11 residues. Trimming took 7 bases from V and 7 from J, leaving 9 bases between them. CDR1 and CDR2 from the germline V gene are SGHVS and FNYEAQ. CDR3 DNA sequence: TGTGCCAGCACCGAAGGTTATACGCAGTATTTT. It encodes CASTEGYTQYF.

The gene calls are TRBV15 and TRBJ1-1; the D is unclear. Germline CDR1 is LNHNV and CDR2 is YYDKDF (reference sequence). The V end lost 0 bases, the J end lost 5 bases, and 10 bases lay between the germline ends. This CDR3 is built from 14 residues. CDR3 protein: CATSREAIRTEAFF. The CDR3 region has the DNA TGTGCCACCAGCAGAGAGGCCATTAGGACTGAAGCTTTCTTT.

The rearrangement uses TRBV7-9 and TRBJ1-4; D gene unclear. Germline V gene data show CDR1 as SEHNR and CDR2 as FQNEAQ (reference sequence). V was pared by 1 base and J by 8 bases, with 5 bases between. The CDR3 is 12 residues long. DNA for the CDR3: TGTGCCAGCAGCTTAGACGGCGAAAAACTGTTTTTT. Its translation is CASSLDGEKLFF.

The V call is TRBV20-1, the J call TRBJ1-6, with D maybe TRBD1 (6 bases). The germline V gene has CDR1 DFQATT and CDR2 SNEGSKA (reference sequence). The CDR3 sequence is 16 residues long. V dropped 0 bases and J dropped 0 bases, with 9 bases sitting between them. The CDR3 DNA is TGCAGTGCTAGAGACAGGGGCTACTCCTATAATTCACCCCTCCACTTT. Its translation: CSARDRGYSYNSPLHF.

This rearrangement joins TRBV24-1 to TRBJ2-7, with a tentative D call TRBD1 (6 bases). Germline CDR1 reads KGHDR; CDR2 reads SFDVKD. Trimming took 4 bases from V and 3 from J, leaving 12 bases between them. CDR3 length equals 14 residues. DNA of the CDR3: TGTGCCACCAGTGACCACGACAGGAGCTACGAGCAGTACTTC. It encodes CATSDHDRSYEQYF.

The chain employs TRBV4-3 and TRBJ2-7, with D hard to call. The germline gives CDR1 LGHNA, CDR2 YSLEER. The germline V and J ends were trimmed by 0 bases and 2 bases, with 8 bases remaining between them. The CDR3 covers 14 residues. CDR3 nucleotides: TGCGCCAGCAGCCAAGATCGTGGGACCTACGAGCAGTACTTC. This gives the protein CASSQDRGTYEQYF.

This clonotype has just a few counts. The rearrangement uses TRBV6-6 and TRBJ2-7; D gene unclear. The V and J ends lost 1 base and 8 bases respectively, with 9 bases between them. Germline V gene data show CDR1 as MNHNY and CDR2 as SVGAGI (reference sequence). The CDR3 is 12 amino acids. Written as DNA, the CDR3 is TGTGCCAGCAGTTACTTGGAACGGCAGCAGTACTTC. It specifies CASSYLERQQYF.

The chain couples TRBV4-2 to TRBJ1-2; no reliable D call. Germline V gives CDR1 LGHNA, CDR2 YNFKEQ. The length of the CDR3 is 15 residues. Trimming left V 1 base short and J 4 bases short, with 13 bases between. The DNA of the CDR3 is TGTGCCAGCAGCCAAGGGCAAGACGTACTCTATGGCTACACCTTC. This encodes CASSQGQDVLYGYTF.

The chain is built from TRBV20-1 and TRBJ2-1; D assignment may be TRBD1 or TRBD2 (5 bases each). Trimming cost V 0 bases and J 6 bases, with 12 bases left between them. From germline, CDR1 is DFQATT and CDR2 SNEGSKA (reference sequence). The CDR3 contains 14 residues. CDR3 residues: CSARDPGRPNEQFF. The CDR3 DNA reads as TGCAGTGCTAGAGATCCGGGACGGCCCAATGAGCAGTTCTTC.

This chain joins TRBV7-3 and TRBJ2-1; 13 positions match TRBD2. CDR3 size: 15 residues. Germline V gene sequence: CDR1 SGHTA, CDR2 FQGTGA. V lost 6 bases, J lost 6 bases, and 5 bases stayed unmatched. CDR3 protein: CASRRTSGGANEQFF. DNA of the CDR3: TGTGCCAGCAGGCGTACTAGCGGGGGGGCCAATGAGCAGTTCTTC.

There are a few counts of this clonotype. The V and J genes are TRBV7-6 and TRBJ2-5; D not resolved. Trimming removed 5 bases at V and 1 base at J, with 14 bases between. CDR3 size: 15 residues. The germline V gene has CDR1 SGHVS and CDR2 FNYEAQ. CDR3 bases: TGTGCCAGCAGCATTAGGACCCGAGTCCAAGAGACCCAGTACTTC. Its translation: CASSIRTRVQETQYF.

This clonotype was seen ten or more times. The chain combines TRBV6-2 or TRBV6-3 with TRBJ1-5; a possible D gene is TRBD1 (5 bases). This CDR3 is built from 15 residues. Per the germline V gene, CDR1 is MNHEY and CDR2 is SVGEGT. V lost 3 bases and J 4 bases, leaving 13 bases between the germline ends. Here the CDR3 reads CASSYLRGENQPQHF. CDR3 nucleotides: TGTGCCAGCAGTTATCTGAGGGGCGAGAATCAGCCCCAGCATTTT.

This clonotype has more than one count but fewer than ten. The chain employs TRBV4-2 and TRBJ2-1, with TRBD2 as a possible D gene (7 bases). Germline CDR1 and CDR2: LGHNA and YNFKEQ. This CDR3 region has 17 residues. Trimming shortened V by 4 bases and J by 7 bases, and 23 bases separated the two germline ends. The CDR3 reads CASSPEGGAANENEQFF. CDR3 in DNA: TGTGCCAGCAGCCCCGAAGGGGGGGCCGCGAATGAGAATGAGCAGTTCTTC.